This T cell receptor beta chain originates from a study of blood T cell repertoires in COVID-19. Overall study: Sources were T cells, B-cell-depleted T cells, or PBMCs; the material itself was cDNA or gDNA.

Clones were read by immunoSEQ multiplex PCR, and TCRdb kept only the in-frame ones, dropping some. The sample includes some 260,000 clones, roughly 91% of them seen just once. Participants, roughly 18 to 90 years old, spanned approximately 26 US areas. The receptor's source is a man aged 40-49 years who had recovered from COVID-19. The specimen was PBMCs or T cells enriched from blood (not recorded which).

As DNA, the CDR3 is TGTGCCAGCAGCCCGACAGGGGGATCTGGAAACACCATATATTTT. It encodes CASSPTGGSGNTIYF. The rearrangement links TRBV27 to TRBJ1-3, with 9 bases aligning to TRBD1. The CDR3 is made up of 15 amino acids. The germline gives CDR1 MNHEY, CDR2 SMNVEV (reference sequence). Germline trimming cut 6 bases from V and 1 base from J; bases unmatched to any gene: 4.